These 29 T cell receptor beta chains originate from one sample sequenced in a study of blood T cell repertoires in COVID-19. Assay: immunoSEQ multiplex PCR; the TCRdb copy retains only in-frame clones and omits some. The sample lists about 120,000 clones, 82% occurring once. The specimen was peripheral blood. These receptors came from a human donor in a cohort sampled during active COVID-19.

V gene TRBV2 combines with J gene TRBJ1-4; D unclear. V gave up 4 bases and J gave up 0 bases, with 9 bases separating them. The CDR3 is made up of 15 amino acids. Germline values: CDR1 SNHLY, CDR2 FYNNEI. CDR3 loop: CASSVGDATNEKLFF. DNA of the CDR3: TGTGCCAGCAGTGTGGGAGATGCAACTAATGAAAAACTGTTTTTT.

As to this clone: A read error may explain this, as a much larger clone is one base away. The CDR3 DNA reads TGTGCCAGCAGCCAAGAGACATTCTATGGCTACACCTTC. It codes for CASSQETFYGYTF. The chain carries TRBV14 and TRBJ1-2, with unresolved D. The CDR3 runs to 13 residues. Germline V gene sequence: CDR1 SGHDN, CDR2 FVKESK. V lost 0 bases, J lost 4 bases, and 6 bases lay in between.

In nucleotides, the CDR3 is TGTGCCAGCAGTTTCTTACTAGCGGGGGGGGAAGAGACCCAGTACTTC. Its protein is CASSFLLAGGEETQYF. The V call is TRBV6-6, the J call TRBJ2-5; 13 nucleotides agree with TRBD2. Unmatched junction bases numbered 5, after V lost 4 bases and J lost 3 bases. The CDR3 consists of 16 residues. The germline gives CDR1 MNHNY, CDR2 SVGAGI (reference sequence).

The chain uses TRBV2 and TRBJ2-3; perhaps TRBD2 as D (7 bases). Germline V gene sequence: CDR1 SNHLY, CDR2 FYNNEI. The CDR3 totals 15 residues. Trimming took off 5 bases at V and 5 bases at J, with 17 bases between the two ends. DNA of the CDR3: TGTGCCAGCAGTTGGGGGGGGGCTACGGGAGATACGCAGTATTTT. The encoded protein is CASSWGGATGDTQYF.

The V and J genes are TRBV3-1 (or the pseudogene TRBV3-2) and TRBJ1-6, with D possibly matching TRBD1 (5 bases). Germline V gives CDR1 LGHDT, CDR2 YNNKEL (reference sequence). This CDR3 is 15 amino acids long. V lost 1 base and J 10 bases, leaving 14 bases between the germline ends. CDR3 nucleotide sequence: TGTGCCAGCAGCCAAGCCCCGGGGGGGGTCTCACCCCTCCACTTT. Its translation: CASSQAPGGVSPLHF.

The gene calls are TRBV5-5 and TRBJ2-3; D gene ambiguous. The V gene lost 2 bases and the J gene lost 4 bases, with 11 bases spanning the gap. Germline-derived CDR1 and CDR2 are SGHKS and YYEKEE (reference sequence). The CDR3 length is 14 residues. The DNA of the CDR3 is TGTGCCAGCAGCTTTTCACCCCCGGCAGATACGCAGTATTTT. Translating gives CASSFSPPADTQYF.

This clone is a singleton in its sample. The chain is built from TRBV19 and TRBJ2-7, with D possibly being TRBD1 (6 bases). Germline V CDR1 and CDR2: LNHDA, SQIVND (reference sequence). The CDR3 is 11 residues long. V was cut by 6 bases and J by 4 bases, with 7 bases left in between. CDR3: CASRQGYEQYF. The CDR3 bases are TGTGCCAGTAGGCAGGGGTACGAGCAGTACTTC.

A single count supports this clone. The chain combines TRBV6-6 with TRBJ2-2; 14 bases match TRBD2. Germline loops: CDR1 MNHNY, CDR2 SVGAGI (reference sequence). The CDR3 totals 16 residues. V gave up 5 bases and J gave up 4 bases; unmatched junction bases: 3. The CDR3: CASSRTSGGPTGELFF. The CDR3 DNA reads as TGTGCCAGCAGTCGGACTAGCGGGGGGCCCACCGGGGAGCTGTTTTTT.

V usage is TRBV20-1 and J usage is TRBJ2-1; D unclear. Looked up from germline, CDR1 is DFQATT and CDR2 is SNEGSKA (reference sequence). The ends were cut back, 7 bases at V and 10 bases at J, with 14 bases in the middle. The CDR3 runs 11 residues. The CDR3 loop reads CSVQPGREQFF. Here the CDR3 DNA reads TGCAGTGTTCAACCGGGTCGGGAGCAGTTCTTC.

V usage is TRBV5-6 and J usage is TRBJ1-5, with TRBD1 as a possible D gene (5 bases). Germline V gives CDR1 SGHDT, CDR2 YYEEEE. The V end lost 6 bases, the J end lost 4 bases, and 17 bases lay between the germline ends. CDR3 length: 15 residues. The CDR3 bases are TGTGCCAGCACCATGGGGTTCCAGGGAAATCAGCCCCAGCATTTT. This encodes CASTMGFQGNQPQHF.

This rearrangement joins TRBV5-1 to TRBJ2-7; TRBD1 is a possible D gene (5 bases). CDR3 length equals 15 residues. Germline V gene sequence: CDR1 SGHRS, CDR2 YFSETQ. Trimming shortened V by 2 bases and J by 0 bases, and 12 bases separated the two germline ends. In nucleotides, the CDR3 is TGCGCCAGCAGCTTATCTCACAGGCCCTCCTACGAGCAGTACTTC. Encoded protein: CASSLSHRPSYEQYF.

This rearrangement joins TRBV15 to TRBJ2-6; 8 bases line up with TRBD1. Trimming removed 5 bases from V and 0 bases from J; junction bases left unmatched: 6. Germline CDR1 reads LNHNV; CDR2 reads YYDKDF (reference sequence). The CDR3 extends over 17 amino acids. In nucleotides, the CDR3 is TGTGCCACCAGCCGGGGACAGGATCACTCTGGGGCCAACGTCCTGACTTTC. It yields the protein CATSRGQDHSGANVLTF.

This chain connects TRBV29-1 to TRBJ1-4; 10 bases match TRBD1. Per the germline V gene, CDR1 is SQVTM and CDR2 is ANQGSEA. The trim removed 4 bases at V and 7 bases at J, leaving 3 bases unmatched. CDR3 length equals 13 residues. This CDR3 is CSVVRTGGEKLFF. CDR3 in DNA: TGCAGCGTTGTAAGGACAGGGGGTGAAAAACTGTTTTTT.

The chain employs TRBV4-1 and TRBJ2-1, with D perhaps TRBD2 (6 bases). The CDR3 is made up of 12 amino acids. The V end was cut by 4 bases, the J end by 9 bases, with 10 bases between. The germline V gene encodes CDR1 MGHRA and CDR2 YSYEKL. The CDR3 DNA sequence: TGCGCCAGCAGCCCGGGACTTTTTGAGCAGTTCTTC. Translating gives CASSPGLFEQFF.

The chain combines TRBV11-2 with TRBJ2-1; 9 bases agree with TRBD1. V was clipped by 6 bases and J by 5 bases; unmatched bases: 8. The CDR3 sequence is 15 residues long. CDR1 and CDR2 (germline): SGHAT, FQNNGV. Here the CDR3 DNA reads TGTGCCAGCAGTCTGGACAGGGGCCCCCACAATGAGCAGTTCTTC. Protein: CASSLDRGPHNEQFF.

In its sample, this clone was seen a few times. The chain has TRBV3-1 (or the pseudogene TRBV3-2) and TRBJ1-1; possible D gene TRBD1, 6 bases. Germline CDR1 and CDR2: LGHDT and YNNKEL (reference sequence). With 8 bases removed from V and 0 bases from J, the gap between germline ends came to 10 bases. The CDR3 is 13 residues long. This chain's CDR3 is CASGWTVNTEAFF. In nucleotides, the CDR3 is TGTGCCAGCGGATGGACAGTGAACACTGAAGCTTTCTTT.

The chain joins TRBV19 to TRBJ2-3; TRBD2 might be the D (6 bases). The V and J ends lost 5 bases and 4 bases respectively, with 19 bases between them. Germline V gene lookup returns CDR1 LNHDA and CDR2 SQIVND (reference sequence). There are 16 residues in the CDR3. CDR3 nucleotide sequence: TGTGCCAGTAGTCCCGGGAGTGGGACCAAGGCAGATACGCAGTATTTT. Its protein is CASSPGSGTKADTQYF.

The J gene is TRBJ1-2, the V gene TRBV29-1; possible D gene TRBD1, 6 bases. Germline V lookup: CDR1 SQVTM, CDR2 ANQGSEA. The CDR3 loop spans 11 amino acids. Trimming shortened V by 7 bases and J by 3 bases, and 9 bases separated the two germline ends. The CDR3 here is CSARQDYGYTF. Written as DNA, the CDR3 is TGCAGCGCCAGACAGGACTATGGCTACACCTTC.

Regarding this clone: Other DNA sequences from this sample encode an identical CDR3 as well. J is TRBJ1-1 and V is TRBV12-3 or TRBV12-4; no reliable D call. The CDR3 is 13 amino acids. V lost 3 bases and J 1 base, leaving 6 bases between the germline ends. The CDR3 coding sequence is TGTGCCAGCAGTTTTGGAGGGAACACTGAAGCTTTCTTT. Its protein is CASSFGGNTEAFF.

The chain has TRBV7-2 and TRBJ2-3; 8 positions agree with TRBD2. V trimming: 1 base; J trimming: 2 bases; junction bases outside the gene matches: 5. This CDR3 contains 16 residues. CDR1 is SGHTA, CDR2 FQGNSA, per germline. CDR3 residues: CASSLVGAGDTDTQYF. The CDR3 bases are TGTGCCAGCAGCTTAGTCGGAGCGGGGGACACAGATACGCAGTATTTT.

In regard to this clone: Other DNA sequences from this sample encode an identical CDR3 as well. The rearrangement joins TRBV4-2 to TRBJ2-3; possibly TRBD1 for D (5 bases). The germline gives CDR1 LGHNA, CDR2 YNFKEQ. This CDR3 is 13 amino acids long. V was trimmed by 3 bases and J by 4 bases, leaving 8 bases between them. CDR3: CASSQGLADTQYF. CDR3 sequence (DNA): TGTGCCAGCAGCCAGGGGCTGGCAGATACGCAGTATTTT.

The V gene is TRBV28, the J gene TRBJ2-7; the D gene is possibly TRBD1 (6 bases). The germline CDR1 and CDR2 sequences are MDHEN and SYDVKM. With 2 bases removed from V and 4 bases from J, the gap between germline ends came to 18 bases. The CDR3 is 16 amino acids. This chain's CDR3 is CASSLNKGVVGYEQYF. DNA of the CDR3: TGTGCCAGCAGTTTAAATAAGGGGGTGGTGGGTTACGAGCAGTACTTC.

The CDR3 here is CASSLLSGGYNEQFF. CDR3 sequence (DNA): TGCGCCAGCAGCTTGCTTAGCGGGGGATACAATGAGCAGTTCTTC. This chain uses TRBV5-1 with TRBJ2-1; 9 positions agree with TRBD2. V lost 1 base, J lost 4 bases, and 3 bases stayed unmatched. Looked up from germline, CDR1 is SGHRS and CDR2 is YFSETQ. There are 15 residues in the CDR3.

The chain uses TRBV6-5 and TRBJ1-6; 9 bases fit TRBD1. The junction had 3 bases not matched to a gene; V was cut back by 0 bases and J by 9 bases. Germline CDR1 and CDR2: MNHEY and SVGAGI. This CDR3 comprises 15 residues. CDR3: CASSYSGTGSSPLHF. The CDR3 DNA follows: TGTGCCAGCAGTTACTCAGGGACAGGGAGTTCACCCCTCCACTTT.

The chain employs TRBV6-5 and TRBJ2-7; TRBD2 matches 10 bases. Losses at the gene ends were 7 bases for V and 2 bases for J; bases not matched to a gene: 5. The CDR3 has 14 amino acids. The V gene's germline CDR1 is MNHEY and CDR2 SVGAGI. In DNA form, the CDR3 reads TGTGCCAGCACCCTGAGCGGGGGGGCCTACGAGCAGTACTTC. It encodes CASTLSGGAYEQYF.

To note about this clone: An end of the junction does not agree with germline; a read error may underlie this. The chain employs TRBV7-9 and TRBJ2-7, with TRBD1 identical over 7 bases. The germline gives CDR1 SEHNR, CDR2 FQNEAQ (reference sequence). The CDR3 spans 15 residues. CDR3 residues: CASSLDREVLYEQYF. The CDR3 coding sequence is TGTGCCAGCAGTTTAGACAGGGAAGTACTCTACGAGCAGTACTTC. The entire variable domain, with the rest obtained from reference TRBV7-9 and TRBJ2-7, is as follows: DTGVSQNPRHKITKRGQNVTFRCDPISEHNRLYWYRQTLGQGPEFLTYFQNEAQLEKSRLLSDRFSAERPKGSFSTLEIQRTEQGDSAMYLCASSLDREVLYEQYFGPGTRLTVT.

This clone was detected a few times. The CDR3: CASSRTLRTGWGYTF. The CDR3 nucleotides read TGCGCCAGCAGCCGGACTCTGAGGACAGGGTGGGGCTACACCTTC. V gene TRBV4-1 combines with J gene TRBJ1-2, with 8 bases lining up with TRBD1. The CDR3 contains 15 residues. V gave up 4 bases and J gave up 8 bases; unmatched junction bases: 12. CDR1 and CDR2 (germline): MGHRA, YSYEKL.

Worth noting for this clone: In the same sample, other DNA sequences code for this CDR3. The rearrangement links TRBV25-1 to TRBJ2-2, with TRBD1 matching over 7 bases. CDR1 MGHDK and CDR2 SYGVNS come from the germline V gene. The CDR3 totals 13 residues. The ends lost 4 bases at V and 5 bases at J; junction bases unmatched: 1. In nucleotides, the CDR3 is TGTGCCAGCAGTGGGACAGGTACCGGGGAGCTGTTTTTT. This sequence encodes CASSGTGTGELFF.

The chain is built from TRBV5-1 and TRBJ2-7; the D gene is possibly TRBD1 (7 bases). CDR1 is SGHRS, CDR2 YFSETQ, per germline. This CDR3 is 16 amino acids long. Trimming took 0 bases from V and 3 from J, leaving 16 bases between them. As DNA, the CDR3 is TGCGCCAGCAGCTTGGGCCCAGGGGGGATAGGCTACGAGCAGTACTTC. Residues: CASSLGPGGIGYEQYF. Full variable domain (remainder filled in from reference TRBV5-1 and TRBJ2-7): KAGVTQTPRYLIKTRGQQVTLSCSPISGHRSVSWYQQTPGQGLQFLFEYFSETQRNKGNFPGRFSGRQFSNSRSEMNVSTLELGDSALYLCASSLGPGGIGYEQYFGPGTRLTVT.